The source of this T cell receptor (beta chain) is a study of T cell responses to AZD1222 COVID-19 vaccine. Study in general: Pooling of second doses given at about 4 or about 12 weeks was done. Findings and limits, study-wide: Mostly white British, mostly female donors; authors suggested clonal diversity may be underestimated.

Germline V gene sequence: CDR1 SGHTA, CDR2 FQGNSA. The trim removed 5 bases at V and 4 bases at J, leaving 7 bases unmatched. The length of the CDR3 is 16 residues. Comment on this clone: Its specificity is unknown.

TCRdb keeps only in-frame clones here, not all; method: immunoSEQ multiplex PCR. The sample carries about 150,000 clones, 90% recorded once. The TCR was taken from an adult in good health. The chain joins TRBV7-2 to TRBJ2-2; 10 bases align to TRBD2. Sequencing used peripheral blood, obtained on day 0 of AZD1222 vaccination. DNA of the CDR3: TGTGCCAGCAGCGGCGGACTAGCGGAGATCACCGGGGAGCTGTTTTTT. Its translation: CASSGGLAEITGELFF.